This T cell receptor beta chain derives from a study of T cell responses to AZD1222 COVID-19 vaccine. In germline, CDR1 is KGHDR, CDR2 SFDVKD. V was pared by 4 bases and J by 0 bases, with 12 bases between. CDR3 length equals 16 residues. Some clones are missing from TCRdb's copy, which holds only in-frame ones; the method was immunoSEQ multiplex PCR. The sample records approximately 100,000 clones, 85% to 95% being singletons. The V gene is TRBV24-1, the J gene TRBJ1-3; the D gene is possibly TRBD1 (6 bases). The source is an adult in good health. Source: peripheral blood, taken on day 0 of AZD1222 vaccination. The CDR3 nucleotides read TGTGCCACCAGTGAGGCCGGGGGCGTCTCTGGAAACACCATATATTTT. It yields the protein CATSEAGGVSGNTIYF.